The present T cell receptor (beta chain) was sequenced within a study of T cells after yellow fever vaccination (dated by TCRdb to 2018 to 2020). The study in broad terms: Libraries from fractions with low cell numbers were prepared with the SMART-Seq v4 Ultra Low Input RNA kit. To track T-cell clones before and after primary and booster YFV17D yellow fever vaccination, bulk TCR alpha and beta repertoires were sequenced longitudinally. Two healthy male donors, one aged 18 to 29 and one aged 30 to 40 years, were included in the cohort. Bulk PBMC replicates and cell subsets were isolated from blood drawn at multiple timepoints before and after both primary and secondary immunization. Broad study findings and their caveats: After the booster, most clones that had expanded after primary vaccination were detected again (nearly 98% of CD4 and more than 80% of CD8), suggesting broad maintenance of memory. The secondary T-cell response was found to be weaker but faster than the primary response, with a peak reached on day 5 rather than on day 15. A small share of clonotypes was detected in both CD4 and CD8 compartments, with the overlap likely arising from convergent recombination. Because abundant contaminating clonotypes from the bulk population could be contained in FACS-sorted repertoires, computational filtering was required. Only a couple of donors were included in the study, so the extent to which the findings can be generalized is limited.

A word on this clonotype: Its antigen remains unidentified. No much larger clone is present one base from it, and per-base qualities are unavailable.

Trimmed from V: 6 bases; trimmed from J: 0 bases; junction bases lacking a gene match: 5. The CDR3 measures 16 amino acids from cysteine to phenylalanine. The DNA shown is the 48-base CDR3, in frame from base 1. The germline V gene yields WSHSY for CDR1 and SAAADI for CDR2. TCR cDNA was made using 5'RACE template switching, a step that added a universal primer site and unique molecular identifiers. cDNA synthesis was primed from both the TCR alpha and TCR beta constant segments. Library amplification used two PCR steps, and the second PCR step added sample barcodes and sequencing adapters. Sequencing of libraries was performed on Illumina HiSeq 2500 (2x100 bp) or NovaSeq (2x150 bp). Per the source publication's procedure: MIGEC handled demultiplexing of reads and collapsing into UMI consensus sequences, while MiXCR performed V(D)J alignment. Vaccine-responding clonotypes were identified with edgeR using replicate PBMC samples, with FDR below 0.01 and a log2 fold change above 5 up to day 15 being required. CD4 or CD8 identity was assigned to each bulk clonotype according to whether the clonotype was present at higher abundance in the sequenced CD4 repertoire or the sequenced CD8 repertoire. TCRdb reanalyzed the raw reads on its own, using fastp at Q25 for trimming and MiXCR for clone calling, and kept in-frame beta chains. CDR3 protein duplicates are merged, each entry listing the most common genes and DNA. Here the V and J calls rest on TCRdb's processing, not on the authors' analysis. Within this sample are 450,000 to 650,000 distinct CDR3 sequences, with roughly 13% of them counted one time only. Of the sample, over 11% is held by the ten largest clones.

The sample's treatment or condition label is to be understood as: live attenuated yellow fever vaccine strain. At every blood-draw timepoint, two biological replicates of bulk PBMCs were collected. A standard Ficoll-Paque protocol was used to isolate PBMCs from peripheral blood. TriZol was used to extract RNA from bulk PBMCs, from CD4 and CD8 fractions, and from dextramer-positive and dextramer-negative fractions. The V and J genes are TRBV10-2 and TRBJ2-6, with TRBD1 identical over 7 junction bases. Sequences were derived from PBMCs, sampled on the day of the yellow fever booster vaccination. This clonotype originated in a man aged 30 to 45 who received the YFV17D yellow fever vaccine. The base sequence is TGCGCCAGCAGGTCAGACAGGGCCTCTGGGGCCAACGTCCTGACTTTC. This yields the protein CASRSDRASGANVLTF.